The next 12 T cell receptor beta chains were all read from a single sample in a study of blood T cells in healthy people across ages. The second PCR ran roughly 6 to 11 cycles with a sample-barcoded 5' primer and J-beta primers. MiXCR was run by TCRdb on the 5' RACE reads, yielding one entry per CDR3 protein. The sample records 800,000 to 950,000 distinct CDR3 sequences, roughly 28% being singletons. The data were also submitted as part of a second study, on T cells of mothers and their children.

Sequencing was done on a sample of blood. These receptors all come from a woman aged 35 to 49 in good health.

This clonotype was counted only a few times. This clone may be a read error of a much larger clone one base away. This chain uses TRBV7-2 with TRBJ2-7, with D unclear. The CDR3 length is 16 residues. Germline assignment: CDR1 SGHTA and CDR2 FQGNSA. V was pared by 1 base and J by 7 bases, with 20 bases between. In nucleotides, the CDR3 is TGTGCCAGCAGCTTAGTACGAATCCTTTCCTACAATGAGCAGTACTTC. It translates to CASSLVRILSYNEQYF. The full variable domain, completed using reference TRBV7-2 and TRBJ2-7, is GAGVSQSPSNKVTEKGKDVELRCDPISGHTALYWYRQSLGQGLEFLIYFQGNSAPDKSGLPSDRFSAERTGGSVSTLTIQRTQQEDSAVYLCASSLVRILSYNEQYFGPGTRLTVT.

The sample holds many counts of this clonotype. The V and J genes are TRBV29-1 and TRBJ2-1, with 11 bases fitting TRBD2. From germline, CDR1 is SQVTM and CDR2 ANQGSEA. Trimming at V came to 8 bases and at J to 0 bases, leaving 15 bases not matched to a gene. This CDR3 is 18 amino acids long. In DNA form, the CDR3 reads TGCAGCCCTCGGACTAGCGGGTGCCAGAGCAGCTCCTACAATGAGCAGTTCTTC. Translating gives CSPRTSGCQSSSYNEQFF.

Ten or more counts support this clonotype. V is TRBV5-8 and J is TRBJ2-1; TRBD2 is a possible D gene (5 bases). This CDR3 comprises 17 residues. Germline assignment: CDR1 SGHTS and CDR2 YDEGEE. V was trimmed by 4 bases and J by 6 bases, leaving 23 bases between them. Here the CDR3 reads CASSRHKLGRIGNEQFF. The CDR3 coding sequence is TGTGCCAGCAGCCGACACAAACTAGGACGCATCGGCAATGAGCAGTTCTTC.

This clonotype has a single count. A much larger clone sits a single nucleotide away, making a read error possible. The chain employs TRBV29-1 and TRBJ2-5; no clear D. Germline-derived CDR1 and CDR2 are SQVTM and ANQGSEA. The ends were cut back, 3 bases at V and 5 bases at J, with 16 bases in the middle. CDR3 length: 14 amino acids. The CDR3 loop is CSVEPPIPLETQYF. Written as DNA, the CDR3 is TGCAGCGTTGAGCCGCCAATTCCCCTGGAGACCCAGTACTTC. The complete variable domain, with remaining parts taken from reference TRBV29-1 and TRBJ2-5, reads SAVISQKPSRDICQRGTSLTIQCQVDSQVTMMFWYRQQPGQSLTLIATANQGSEATYESGFVIDKFPISRPNLTFSTLTVSNMSPEDSSIYLCSVEPPIPLETQYFGPGTRLLVL.

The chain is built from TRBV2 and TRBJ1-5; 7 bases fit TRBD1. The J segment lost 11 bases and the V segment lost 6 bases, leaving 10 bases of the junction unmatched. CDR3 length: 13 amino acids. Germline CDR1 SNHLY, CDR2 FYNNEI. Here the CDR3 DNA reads TGTGCCAGCAGGGGGACAGAGGCGGGGGCCCAGCATTTT. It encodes CASRGTEAGAQHF.

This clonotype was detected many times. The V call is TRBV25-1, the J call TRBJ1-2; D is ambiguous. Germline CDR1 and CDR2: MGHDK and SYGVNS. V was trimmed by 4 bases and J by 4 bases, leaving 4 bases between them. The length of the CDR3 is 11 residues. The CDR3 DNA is TGTGCCAGCAGTGGGCCCTATGGCTACACCTTC. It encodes CASSGPYGYTF.

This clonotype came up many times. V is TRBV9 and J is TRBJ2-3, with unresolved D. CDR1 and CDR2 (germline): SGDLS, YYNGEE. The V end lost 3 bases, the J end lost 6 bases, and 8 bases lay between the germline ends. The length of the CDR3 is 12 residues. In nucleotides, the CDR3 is TGTGCCAGCAGCGACAGTAGGGATACGCAGTATTTT. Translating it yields CASSDSRDTQYF.

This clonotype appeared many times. Written as DNA, the CDR3 is TGCGCCAGCAGCCAAGATAACAGGTTTTTCCCTAGTGACGAGCAGTACTTC. This translates into CASSQDNRFFPSDEQYF. This rearrangement joins TRBV4-1 to TRBJ2-7; tentatively, D is TRBD1 (5 bases). Germline V gives CDR1 MGHRA, CDR2 YSYEKL. V lost 0 bases, J lost 5 bases, and 20 bases lay in between. The CDR3 is 17 amino acids.

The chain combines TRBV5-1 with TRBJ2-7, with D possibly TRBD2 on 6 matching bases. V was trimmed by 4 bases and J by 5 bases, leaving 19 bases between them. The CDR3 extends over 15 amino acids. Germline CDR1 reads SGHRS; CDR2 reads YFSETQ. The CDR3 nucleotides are TGCGCCAGCAGCCCGACGAAAGGTAGCGGCGACGAGCAGTACTTC. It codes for CASSPTKGSGDEQYF.

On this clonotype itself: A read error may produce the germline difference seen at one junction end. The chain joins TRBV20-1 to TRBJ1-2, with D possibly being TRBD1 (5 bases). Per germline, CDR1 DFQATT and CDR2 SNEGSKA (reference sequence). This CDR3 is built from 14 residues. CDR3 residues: CRAIKGNSGYGYTF. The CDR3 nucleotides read TGCCGTGCTATTAAGGGGAACTCGGGCTATGGCTACACCTTC.

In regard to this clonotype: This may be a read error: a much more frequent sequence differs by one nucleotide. The CDR3 nucleotides are TGCAATGCCGAGGGCAGCGAAAACATTCAGTGCTTC. It yields the protein CNAEGSENIQCF. This chain links TRBV20-1 with TRBJ2-4; a possible D gene is TRBD2 (5 bases). The CDR3 sequence is 12 residues long. CDR1 is DFQATT, CDR2 SNEGSKA, per germline (reference sequence).

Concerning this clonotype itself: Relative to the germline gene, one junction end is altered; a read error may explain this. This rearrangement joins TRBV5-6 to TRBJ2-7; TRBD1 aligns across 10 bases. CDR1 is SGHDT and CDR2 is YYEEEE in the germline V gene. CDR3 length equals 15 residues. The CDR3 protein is CVSSSRGTGVNEQYF. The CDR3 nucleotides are TGTGTCAGCAGCTCCCGGGGGACAGGGGTTAACGAGCAGTACTTC.